The 32 T cell receptor beta chains below all came from one sample that was sequenced in a study of T cell changes during pregnancy in multiple sclerosis. Clones were sequenced by immunoSEQ multiplex PCR, and TCRdb holds only the in-frame ones, with some missing. The sample has about 43,000 clones, 90% seen once. The sample in question was peripheral blood, obtained in the second trimester of pregnancy. These receptors were collected from a female donor in good health, enrolled as a control in a pregnancy study.

Of note for this clone: A junction boundary mismatches the germline segment, possibly from a read error. The gene calls are TRBV6-6 and TRBJ2-5; perhaps TRBD1 as D (5 bases). The germline V gene has CDR1 MNHNY and CDR2 SVGAGI (reference sequence). CDR3 length: 11 residues. CDR3 residues: CASSSTDKLDF. DNA of the CDR3: TGTGCCAGCAGTTCGACGGACAAATTGGACTTC.

The chain uses TRBV7-8 and TRBJ2-7; 11 bases map to TRBD2. The V segment lost 5 bases and the J segment 0 bases; nucleotides outside the gene matches: 3. The CDR3 runs to 15 residues. Germline values: CDR1 SGHVS, CDR2 FQNEAQ. The CDR3 DNA follows: TGTGCCAGCAGCCTCACTAGCGGGAGCTCCTACGAGCAGTACTTC. It yields the protein CASSLTSGSSYEQYF.

The rearrangement links TRBV4-1 to TRBJ2-1; unclear D gene. CDR1 is MGHRA and CDR2 is YSYEKL in the germline V gene. With 2 bases removed from V and 10 bases from J, the gap between germline ends came to 9 bases. The CDR3 is made up of 12 amino acids. The CDR3 DNA follows: TGCGCCAGCAGCCAACCCTCGGTGGAGCAGTTCTTC. Protein: CASSQPSVEQFF.

This clone is a singleton in its sample. The V and J genes are TRBV30 and TRBJ2-7; D is perhaps TRBD1 (6 bases). Germline-derived CDR1 and CDR2 are GTSNPN and SVGIG (reference sequence). Trimming stripped 1 base from V and 5 bases from J, with 12 bases between. The CDR3 runs 13 residues. CDR3 DNA: TGTGCCTGGAGTGCCAAGGGGGTCCACGAGCAGTACTTC. Its translation: CAWSAKGVHEQYF.

The chain has TRBV7-8 and TRBJ2-3; 10 bases map to TRBD1. CDR1 is SGHVS and CDR2 is FQNEAQ in the germline V gene. Losses at the gene ends were 4 bases for V and 4 bases for J; bases not matched to a gene: 8. The CDR3 has 16 amino acids. In DNA, the CDR3 is TGTGCCAGCAGCTCATTGACAGGGGGCAGGGCAGATACGCAGTATTTT. Its translation: CASSSLTGGRADTQYF.

The chain recombines TRBV18 with TRBJ1-1, with 9 bases fitting TRBD1. The germline V gene has CDR1 KGHSH and CDR2 LQKENI. This CDR3 has 14 amino acids. The trim removed 4 bases at V and 2 bases at J, leaving 2 bases unmatched. CDR3 DNA: TGTGCCAGCTCACGACAGGGGGGAAACACTGAAGCTTTCTTT. It is translated as CASSRQGGNTEAFF.

The rearrangement links TRBV2 to TRBJ2-1, with 12 bases fitting TRBD2. Losses at the gene ends were 6 bases for V and 13 bases for J; bases not matched to a gene: 4. Germline assignment: CDR1 SNHLY and CDR2 FYNNEI. The CDR3 has 12 residues. CDR3 loop: CASSWTSGEQFF. The CDR3 DNA reads TGTGCCAGCAGCTGGACTAGCGGGGAACAGTTCTTC. The whole variable domain, remainder taken from reference TRBV2 and TRBJ2-1, is EPEVTQTPSHQVTQMGQEVILRCVPISNHLYFYWYRQILGQKVEFLVSFYNNEISEKSEIFDDQFSVERPDGSNFTLKIRSTKLEDSAMYFCASSWTSGEQFFGPGTRLTVL.

J is TRBJ2-3 and V is TRBV6-1; the D is unclear. This CDR3 is 15 amino acids long. Germline V gene lookup returns CDR1 MNHNS and CDR2 SASEGT. V was clipped by 3 bases and J by 0 bases, with 10 bases between them. CDR3 sequence (DNA): TGTGCCAGCAGTGAGCCGGTTTACAGCACAGATACGCAGTATTTT. Its translation: CASSEPVYSTDTQYF.

This clone was recorded once. The chain is built from TRBV6-1 and TRBJ2-7; 8 positions agree with TRBD1. V lost 3 bases and J lost 6; bases outside the gene matches: 7. Germline assignment: CDR1 MNHNS and CDR2 SASEGT. CDR3 length: 14 amino acids. CDR3 amino acids: CASSDRQGMAEQYF. Here the CDR3 DNA reads TGTGCCAGCAGTGATAGACAGGGGATGGCCGAGCAGTACTTC.

This rearrangement joins TRBV5-6 to TRBJ2-7; TRBD1 might be the D (5 bases). Germline V gene sequence: CDR1 SGHDT, CDR2 YYEEEE. Trimming left V 4 bases short and J 1 base short, with 15 bases between. The CDR3 length is 15 residues. The chain's CDR3 is CASSGRLGPSYEQYF. CDR3 in DNA: TGTGCCAGCAGCGGGCGGCTGGGGCCGTCCTACGAGCAGTACTTC.

The chain couples TRBV4-3 to TRBJ1-2; 11 positions match TRBD1. Trimming at V came to 2 bases and at J to 4 bases, leaving 6 bases not matched to a gene. CDR3 length: 16 amino acids. Per germline, CDR1 LGHNA and CDR2 YSLEER. In DNA form, the CDR3 reads TGCGCCAGCAGCCAAAAAACCGGGACAGGGGGCTATGGCTACACCTTC. Translating it yields CASSQKTGTGGYGYTF.

The chain has TRBV7-2 and TRBJ2-5; D is possibly TRBD2 (5 bases). With 5 bases removed from V and 7 bases from J, the gap between germline ends came to 14 bases. CDR3 length: 13 residues. Germline lookup yields CDR1 SGHTA and CDR2 FQGNSA. In nucleotides, the CDR3 is TGTGCCAGCAGCCTCCGTTTGGCGGGGACCCAGTACTTC. Protein sequence: CASSLRLAGTQYF.

This clone was counted only a few times. The rearrangement joins TRBV7-2 to TRBJ1-3; TRBD1 might be the D (6 bases). The CDR3 has 13 amino acids. The V gene lost 5 bases and the J gene lost 4 bases, with 9 bases spanning the gap. Germline V gene sequence: CDR1 SGHTA, CDR2 FQGNSA. CDR3 amino acids: CASSQGSGNTIYF. DNA for the CDR3: TGTGCCAGCAGCCAGGGGAGCGGAAACACCATATATTTT.

The chain combines TRBV19 with TRBJ1-1, with TRBD1 matching 9 bases. This CDR3 comprises 15 residues. Germline assignment: CDR1 LNHDA and CDR2 SQIVND (reference sequence). V dropped 4 bases and J dropped 3; count of bases not matched to a gene: 6. CDR3 sequence (DNA): TGTGCCAGTAGTAGGGACAGGGTACATCACACTGAAGCTTTCTTT. Protein product: CASSRDRVHHTEAFF.

This chain connects TRBV2 to TRBJ2-7, with D possibly being TRBD2 (5 bases). V lost 7 bases and J 7 bases, leaving 17 bases between the germline ends. Germline V gives CDR1 SNHLY, CDR2 FYNNEI. The CDR3 runs 13 residues. The CDR3 region is CASKEVYSREQYF. Written as DNA, the CDR3 is TGTGCCAGCAAGGAGGTCTACTCCAGGGAGCAGTACTTC.

The rearrangement joins TRBV27 to TRBJ2-1; D possibly corresponds to TRBD2 (6 bases). This CDR3 has 15 amino acids. Germline CDR1 MNHEY, CDR2 SMNVEV (reference sequence). With 3 bases removed from V and 4 bases from J, the gap between germline ends came to 13 bases. CDR3 DNA sequence: TGTGCCAGCAGTTTTGGGGTAGCGGCTTACAATGAGCAGTTCTTC. Protein: CASSFGVAAYNEQFF.

This chain joins TRBV6-5 and TRBJ2-1, with 10 nucleotides matching TRBD1. V dropped 1 base and J dropped 8; count of bases not matched to a gene: 5. Germline lookup yields CDR1 MNHEY and CDR2 SVGAGI. The CDR3 sequence is 15 residues long. Here the CDR3 DNA reads TGTGCCAGCAGTTACTTGGGACAGGGGTTCGATGAGCAGTTCTTC. Its translation is CASSYLGQGFDEQFF.

The chain couples TRBV7-6 to TRBJ2-2; TRBD1 might be the D (6 bases). The germline V gene has CDR1 SGHVS and CDR2 FNYEAQ. This CDR3 has 16 residues. Trimming removed 3 bases at V and 0 bases at J, with 11 bases between. CDR3: CASSLGRTANTGELFF. CDR3 nucleotide sequence: TGTGCCAGCAGCTTGGGACGGACAGCGAACACCGGGGAGCTGTTTTTT.

This clone was seen only once. This chain joins TRBV9 and TRBJ2-3; D gene unclear. Looked up from germline, CDR1 is SGDLS and CDR2 is YYNGEE. V lost 3 bases and J lost 0, with 5 bases in between. The CDR3 consists of 13 residues. DNA for the CDR3: TGTGCCAGCAGCGGCGTCAGCACAGATACGCAGTATTTT. Its translation: CASSGVSTDTQYF.

The chain recombines TRBV7-6 with TRBJ2-3, with D hard to call. Germline CDR1 is SGHVS and CDR2 is FNYEAQ. This CDR3 is built from 15 residues. The V end lost 5 bases, the J end lost 0 bases, and 12 bases lay between the germline ends. CDR3 amino acids: CASSPWRSSTDTQYF. The CDR3 coding sequence is TGTGCCAGCAGCCCATGGCGGTCTAGCACAGATACGCAGTATTTT.

This sequence joins TRBV6-1 and TRBJ2-7, with a possible D match to TRBD2 (5 bases). V shed 2 bases and J shed 0 bases, with 8 bases lying between them. This CDR3 is built from 14 residues. Germline CDR1 is MNHNS and CDR2 is SASEGT. The CDR3 bases are TGTGCCAGCAGTGAAAGTGGGAGCTCCTACGAGCAGTACTTC. Protein product: CASSESGSSYEQYF.

The V and J genes are TRBV5-5 and TRBJ1-4, with a weak D call TRBD1 (5 bases). Germline lookup yields CDR1 SGHKS and CDR2 YYEKEE (reference sequence). Trimming shortened V by 5 bases and J by 3 bases, and 11 bases separated the two germline ends. This CDR3 spans 14 amino acids. Here the CDR3 reads CASSTGVANEKLFF. CDR3 in DNA: TGTGCCAGCAGTACAGGCGTAGCTAATGAAAAACTGTTTTTT.

The chain's CDR3 is CASSSTGQTSYEQYF. CDR3 in DNA: TGTGCCAGCAGCTCGACGGGACAGACCTCCTACGAGCAGTACTTC. The chain recombines TRBV5-6 with TRBJ2-7; 7 bases are a match to TRBD1. The ends lost 3 bases at V and 0 bases at J; junction bases unmatched: 6. Germline values: CDR1 SGHDT, CDR2 YYEEEE. The CDR3 is 15 residues long.

The rearrangement uses TRBV4-3 and TRBJ2-1, with unresolved D. Germline assignment: CDR1 LGHNA and CDR2 YSLEER. The length of the CDR3 is 19 residues. Trimming shortened V by 0 bases and J by 0 bases, and 18 bases separated the two germline ends. CDR3 DNA sequence: TGCGCCAGCAGCCAAGATCTTTGGGCAGACCTTAGCTCCTACAATGAGCAGTTCTTC. Translated: CASSQDLWADLSSYNEQFF.

The chain recombines TRBV5-6 with TRBJ1-2; D remains unclear. CDR3 length: 14 residues. V was pared by 2 bases and J by 11 bases, with 19 bases between. Germline lookup yields CDR1 SGHDT and CDR2 YYEEEE. The CDR3 loop reads CASSFGVDGRGYTF. The CDR3 nucleotides are TGTGCCAGCAGCTTCGGAGTAGATGGGCGAGGGTACACCTTC.

The CDR3 loop reads CASSRNGTGRNSYNEQFF. For the CDR3, the DNA is TGCGCCAGCAGCCGCAACGGGACAGGGCGAAATTCCTACAATGAGCAGTTCTTC. The chain joins TRBV5-1 to TRBJ2-1, with 9 nucleotides matching TRBD1. Germline V gene lookup returns CDR1 SGHRS and CDR2 YFSETQ. This CDR3 contains 18 residues. The junction had 12 bases not matched to a gene; V was cut back by 4 bases and J by 1 base.

The V gene is TRBV4-3, the J gene TRBJ2-1; 15 nucleotides align to TRBD2. With 4 bases clipped from V and 6 bases from J, the junction kept 4 bases outside the gene matches. This CDR3 is built from 16 residues. Germline V lookup: CDR1 LGHNA, CDR2 YSLEER. The chain's CDR3 is CASSPGLAGGGNEQFF. The CDR3 DNA is TGCGCCAGCAGCCCGGGACTAGCGGGGGGAGGCAATGAGCAGTTCTTC.

This chain uses TRBV30 with TRBJ1-2; D perhaps matches TRBD1 (6 bases). CDR1 and CDR2 from the germline V gene are GTSNPN and SVGIG (reference sequence). V gave up 3 bases and J gave up 14 bases, with 22 bases separating them. The CDR3 has 13 amino acids. The chain's CDR3 is CAWRAGGGEARTF. In nucleotides, the CDR3 is TGTGCCTGGAGGGCGGGGGGCGGTGAGGCCAGAACCTTC.

This clone occurred once. The chain has TRBV30 and TRBJ2-3; possibly TRBD1 for D (6 bases). V lost 0 bases and J lost 2, with 9 bases in between. The length of the CDR3 is 14 residues. Per the germline V gene, CDR1 is GTSNPN and CDR2 is SVGIG (reference sequence). The DNA of the CDR3 is TGTGCCTGGAGTGTAGGGGGTACCACAGATACGCAGTATTTT. Translated, it gives CAWSVGGTTDTQYF.

V gene TRBV5-5 combines with J gene TRBJ2-7; 9 bases are shared with TRBD2. CDR1 is SGHKS and CDR2 is YYEKEE in the germline V gene (reference sequence). The junction had 7 bases not matched to a gene; V was cut back by 1 base and J by 5 bases. The CDR3 is 15 amino acids. CDR3: CASSLSLLAGHEQYF. The CDR3 bases are TGTGCCAGCAGCTTGTCCCTCCTAGCGGGACACGAGCAGTACTTC.

This chain joins TRBV5-1 and TRBJ1-2, with D possibly TRBD1 on 6 matching bases. With 4 bases removed from V and 2 bases from J, the gap between germline ends came to 15 bases. The CDR3 has 15 residues. Germline V gene lookup returns CDR1 SGHRS and CDR2 YFSETQ. CDR3 bases: TGCGCCAGCAGCCCGGGAGGCAGGGGCAACTATGGCTACACCTTC. Its translation is CASSPGGRGNYGYTF.

The rearrangement joins TRBV19 to TRBJ2-1; 8 nucleotides line up with TRBD2. Trimming at V came to 6 bases and at J to 0 bases, leaving 4 bases not matched to a gene. The CDR3 spans 15 residues. The germline gives CDR1 LNHDA, CDR2 SQIVND (reference sequence). CDR3 protein: CASRTRGGSYNEQFF. The CDR3, as DNA: TGTGCCAGTAGAACTCGGGGGGGCTCCTACAATGAGCAGTTCTTC.